This TCR beta chain stems from a study of blood T cell repertoires in COVID-19. Background on the study: Acute and convalescent COVID-19 specimens originated in the United States, Italy and Spain. The cDNA or gDNA used as material had been derived from T cells, B-cell-depleted T cells, or PBMCs.

Methods used by the authors: Estimated nucleated cell counts came from reference gene primer amplification. Sequenced by immunoSEQ multiplex PCR; TCRdb stores in-frame clones only, minus some. That table furnishes V, J and clone size, whereas the DNA furnished D and trimming. The data contain roughly 69,000 clones, roughly 75% of them singletons. Germline values: CDR1 LGHNA, CDR2 YNFKEQ. The CDR3 spans 15 residues. This clone was seen more than once but under ten times. An end of the junction does not agree with germline; a read error may underlie this. Followed longitudinally, the Seattle patients had been enrolled during active infection.

Material: peripheral blood. The source of this sequence is a man aged 60 to 75 with COVID-19, enrolled during active disease. V and J are TRBV4-2 and TRBJ2-5; D is uncertain. The CDR3 coding sequence is TGTGCCAGCAGCCAAGGCTTAGTAAATCCAGAGGCCCAGTACTTC. It encodes CASSQGLVNPEAQYF.